This T cell receptor (beta chain) is from a study of metastatic and nonmetastatic thyroid tumors. Thyroid surgery was performed in patients who had received no treatment beforehand. TCRdb recomputed clones from the PCR reads via MiXCR. This sample carries over 30,000 clones, about a fifth of them seen once, and the ten largest clones take less than 4%. Sequenced input: tumor tissue. The origin of this receptor is a male donor with papillary thyroid cancer or a benign thyroid nodule (not recorded which). Some clones in this sample may be carry-over from other donors' samples.

The CDR3 loop is CASSKQGNYEQYF. The CDR3 DNA sequence: TGTGCCAGCAGCAAACAGGGGAACTACGAGCAGTACTTC. The chain has TRBV11-3 and TRBJ2-7, with TRBD1 matching 7 bases. Trimming took 5 bases from V and 3 from J; bases not matched to a gene: 4. The CDR3 covers 13 residues. Germline CDR1 is SGHNT and CDR2 is YENEEA.